A selection of T cell receptor beta chains follows, all from one sample in a study of blood T cell repertoires in COVID-19. Assay: immunoSEQ multiplex PCR; the TCRdb copy retains only in-frame clones and omits some. This repertoire shows approximately 450,000 clones, approximately 90% found once; its top ten account for 4% to 5.5%. The specimen sequenced was peripheral blood. Receptor source: a woman in her 30s with acute or convalescent COVID-19. The CDR3 runs from the conserved cysteine through the conserved F or W. A D gene is named only where the DNA matches it firmly. Clone size is stated in some rows and not others, as once, few, many or a class when expanded.

CASSVGGAMDEQFF | TGTGCCAGCAGCGTCGGGGGGGCCATGGATGAGCAGTTCTTC | few | TRBD2 | TRBJ2-1 | TRBV9
CASRPGQGYQETQYF | TGTGCCAGCAGACCGGGACAGGGATACCAAGAGACCCAGTACTTC | . | TRBD1 | TRBJ2-5 | TRBV5-5
CARGQRRKKAF | TGTGCCAGGGGGCAGAGACGCAAGAAAGCCTTC | . | . | TRBJ1-2 | TRBV6-4
CSVTAGDEQYF | TGCAGCGTTACGGCGGGGGACGAGCAGTACTTC | . | TRBD2 | TRBJ2-7 | TRBV29-1
CASSFTPGQGGETQYF | TGTGCCAGCAGCTTTACCCCAGGACAGGGGGGTGAGACCCAGTACTTC | . | TRBD1 | TRBJ2-5 | TRBV7-9
CASSLEGRPLSNTEAFF | TGTGCCAGCAGCTTAGAGGGGAGGCCCTTGTCGAACACTGAAGCTTTCTTT | . | . | TRBJ1-1 | TRBV7-3
CASSQGLAGVNEQFF | TGTGCCAGCAGCCAAGGGCTAGCGGGGGTGAATGAGCAGTTCTTC | . | TRBD2 | TRBJ2-1 | TRBV3-1/TRBV3-2
CASSPGQGSTGELFF | TGTGCCAGCAGTCCGGGACAGGGAAGCACCGGGGAGCTGTTTTTT | . | TRBD1 | TRBJ2-2 | TRBV6-6
CASSEESSDTQYF | TGTGCCAGCAGTGAGGAGTCATCAGATACGCAGTATTTT | . | . | TRBJ2-3 | TRBV2
CASSSTGGTNEKLFF | TGTGCCAGCAGCTCGACAGGGGGCACTAATGAAAAACTGTTTTTT | . | TRBD1 | TRBJ1-4 | TRBV7-9
CASSPGTGSTDTQYF | TGTGCCAGCTCACCAGGGACAGGAAGCACAGATACGCAGTATTTT | . | TRBD1 | TRBJ2-3 | TRBV18
CASSVDNGGAGTQYF | TGTGCCAGCAGCGTAGATAACGGGGGGGCCGGGACCCAGTACTTC | . | TRBD2 | TRBJ2-5 | TRBV9
CASREQGNSPLHF | TGTGCCAGCAGAGAACAGGGTAATTCACCCCTCCACTTT | few | . | TRBJ1-6 | TRBV2
CASSLTSYNEQFF | TGTGCCAGCAGCTTGACTTCCTACAATGAGCAGTTCTTC | few | . | TRBJ2-1 | TRBV5-6
CASSGTGDQETQYF | TGTGCCAGCAGTGGGACAGGCGACCAAGAGACCCAGTACTTC | . | TRBD1 | TRBJ2-5 | TRBV27
CAWSVARLNSPLHF | TGTGCCTGGAGTGTAGCCAGGTTAAATTCACCCCTCCACTTT | . | . | TRBJ1-6 | TRBV30
CASSDPGTYEQYF | TGTGCCAGCAGTGACCCAGGAACCTACGAGCAGTACTTC | . | . | TRBJ2-7 | TRBV6-1
CASSYSGQGGEKLFF | TGTGCCAGCAGTTATTCGGGACAGGGGGGTGAAAAACTGTTTTTT | . | TRBD1 | TRBJ1-4 | TRBV6-5
CASSWGGSRGEFHEQYF | TGCGCCAGCAGCTGGGGGGGCAGCAGGGGAGAGTTCCACGAGCAGTACTTC | . | . | TRBJ2-7 | TRBV5-1
CASSLRSQGYYNEQFF | TGTGCCAGCAGCTTAAGGTCTCAGGGTTACTACAATGAGCAGTTCTTC | . | . | TRBJ2-1 | TRBV7-8
CASWGQRGTEAFF | TGTGCCAGCTGGGGACAGAGGGGAACTGAAGCTTTCTTT | . | TRBD1 | TRBJ1-1 | TRBV18
CASSHRDRGYTF | TGTGCCAGCAGTCACAGGGATCGAGGCTACACCTTC | . | . | TRBJ1-2 | TRBV5-6
CAGSQGGKGQPQHF | TGTGCCGGATCCCAGGGGGGCAAAGGTCAGCCCCAGCATTTT | . | TRBD1 | TRBJ1-5 | TRBV28
CASSSGQVGNTIYF | TGTGCCAGCAGCTCGGGACAAGTTGGAAACACCATATATTTT | once | . | TRBJ1-3 | TRBV5-6
CASSLLGQGNEQFF | TGTGCCAGCAGCCTACTTGGACAGGGGAATGAGCAGTTCTTC | few | TRBD1 | TRBJ2-1 | TRBV7-3
CASSPDRGRRTEAFF | TGTGCCAGCTCGCCTGACAGGGGGCGACGCACTGAAGCTTTCTTT | . | TRBD1 | TRBJ1-1 | TRBV18
CASSQDPRGTLREQYF | TGCGCCAGCAGCCAAGATCCGCGGGGGACTTTGAGGGAGCAGTACTTC | . | TRBD2 | TRBJ2-7 | TRBV4-1
CASSFPSTNEQFF | TGTGCCAGCAGCTTCCCTAGCACCAATGAGCAGTTCTTC | . | . | TRBJ2-1 | TRBV7-2
CASSQATGLGEQYF | TGTGCCAGCAGCCAGGCAACAGGGTTGGGCGAGCAGTACTTC | once | . | TRBJ2-7 | TRBV14
CASSLVGLAGGFTDTQYF | TGTGCCAGCAGCTTAGTGGGACTAGCGGGGGGTTTCACAGATACGCAGTATTTT | . | TRBD2 | TRBJ2-3 | TRBV7-2
CASSQDRLAGETYNEQFF | TGTGCCAGCAGCCAAGATCGGCTAGCGGGGGAAACCTACAATGAGCAGTTCTTC | once | TRBD2 | TRBJ2-1 | TRBV3-1/TRBV3-2
CASSLRRGVTETQYF | TGTGCCAGCAGCTTACGGCGGGGGGTCACGGAGACCCAGTACTTC | . | TRBD2 | TRBJ2-5 | TRBV11-2
CASSSRPPSGGYNEQFF | TGTGCCAGCAGCTCCCGGCCCCCTAGCGGGGGCTACAATGAGCAGTTCTTC | . | TRBD2 | TRBJ2-1 | TRBV7-8
CASSVVSNTGELFF | TGTGCCAGCAGCGTTGTCTCGAACACCGGGGAGCTGTTTTTT | . | . | TRBJ2-2 | TRBV9
CASSNRRVENTGYGYTF | TGTGCCAGCAGCAATCGTCGAGTGGAGAATACGGGCTATGGCTACACCTTC | . | . | TRBJ1-2 | TRBV21-1
CAGIPKGVSTYGYTF | TGTGCCGGGATCCCGAAAGGGGTCAGCACCTATGGCTACACCTTC | . | . | TRBJ1-2 | TRBV2
CASIGQYSSYNEQFF | TGTGCCAGCATCGGACAGTACAGCTCCTACAATGAGCAGTTCTTC | . | . | TRBJ2-1 | TRBV6-5
CASSPAGGLEFF | TGTGCCAGCAGCCCAGCGGGGGGGCTGGAGTTCTTC | . | TRBD2 | TRBJ2-1 | TRBV11-2
CASSPGQGVWGYTF | TGTGCCAGCAGCCCTGGACAGGGGGTCTGGGGCTACACCTTC | . | TRBD1 | TRBJ1-2 | TRBV5-5
CASKNGGDRVHEQFF | TGTGCCAGCAAAAACGGCGGGGACAGGGTCCATGAGCAGTTCTTC | once | TRBD1 | TRBJ2-1 | TRBV6-5
CASSYSDGGNEQFF | TGTGCCAGCAGTTACTCTGACGGGGGAAATGAGCAGTTCTTC | . | . | TRBJ2-1 | TRBV6-6
CASSPIQGTDAINYGYTF | TGTGCCAGCTCACCTATCCAAGGGACAGACGCGATAAACTATGGCTACACCTTC | . | TRBD1 | TRBJ1-2 | TRBV18